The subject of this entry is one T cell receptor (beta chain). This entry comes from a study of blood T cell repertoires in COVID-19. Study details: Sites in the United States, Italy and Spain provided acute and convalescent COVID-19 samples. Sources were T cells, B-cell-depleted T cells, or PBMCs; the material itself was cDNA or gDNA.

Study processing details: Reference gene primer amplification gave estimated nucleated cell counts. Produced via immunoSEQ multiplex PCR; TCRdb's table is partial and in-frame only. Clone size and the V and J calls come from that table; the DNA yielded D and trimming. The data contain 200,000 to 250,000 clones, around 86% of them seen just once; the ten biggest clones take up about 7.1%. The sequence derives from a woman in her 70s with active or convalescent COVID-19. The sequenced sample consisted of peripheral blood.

The CDR3 region is CASSDQRGNEQYF. The DNA of the CDR3 is TGTGCCAGCAGTGACCAACGAGGGAACGAGCAGTACTTC. The V gene is TRBV6-4, the J gene TRBJ2-7, with D perhaps matching TRBD2 (5 bases). V shed 2 bases and J shed 5 bases, with 10 bases lying between them. Germline CDR1 reads MRHNA; CDR2 reads SNTAGT. The CDR3 has 13 residues.